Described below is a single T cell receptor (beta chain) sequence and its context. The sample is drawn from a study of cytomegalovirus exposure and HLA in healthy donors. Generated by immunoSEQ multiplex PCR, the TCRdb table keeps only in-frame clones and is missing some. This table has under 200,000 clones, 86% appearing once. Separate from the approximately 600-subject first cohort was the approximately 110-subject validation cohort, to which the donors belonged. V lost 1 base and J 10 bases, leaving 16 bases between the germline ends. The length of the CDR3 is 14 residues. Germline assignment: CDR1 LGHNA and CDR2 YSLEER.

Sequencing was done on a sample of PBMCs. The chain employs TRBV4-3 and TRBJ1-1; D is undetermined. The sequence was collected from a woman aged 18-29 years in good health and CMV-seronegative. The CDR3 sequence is CASSQVGAGSRAFF. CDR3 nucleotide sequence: TGCGCCAGCAGCCAAGTAGGTGCGGGATCGCGAGCTTTCTTT.